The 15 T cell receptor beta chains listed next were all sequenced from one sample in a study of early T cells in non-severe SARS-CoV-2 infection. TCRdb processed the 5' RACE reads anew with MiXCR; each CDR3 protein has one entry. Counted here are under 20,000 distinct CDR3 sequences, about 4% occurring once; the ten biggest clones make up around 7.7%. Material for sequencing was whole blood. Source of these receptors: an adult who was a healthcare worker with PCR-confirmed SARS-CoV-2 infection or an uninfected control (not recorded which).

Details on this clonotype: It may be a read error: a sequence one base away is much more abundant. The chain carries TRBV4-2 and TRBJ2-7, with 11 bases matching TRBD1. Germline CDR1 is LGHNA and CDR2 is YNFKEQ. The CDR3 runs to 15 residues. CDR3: CASSRSGQGVYERYF. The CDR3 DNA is TGTGCCAGCAGCCGTTCGGGACAGGGGGTGTACGAGCGGTACTTC.

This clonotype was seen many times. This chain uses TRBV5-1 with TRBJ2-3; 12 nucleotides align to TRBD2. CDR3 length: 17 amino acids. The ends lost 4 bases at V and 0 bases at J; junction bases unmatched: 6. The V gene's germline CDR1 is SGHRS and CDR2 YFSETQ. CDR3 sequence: CASSPGLAGRSTDTQYF. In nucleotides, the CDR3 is TGCGCCAGCAGCCCCGGACTAGCGGGGAGGAGCACAGATACGCAGTATTTT.

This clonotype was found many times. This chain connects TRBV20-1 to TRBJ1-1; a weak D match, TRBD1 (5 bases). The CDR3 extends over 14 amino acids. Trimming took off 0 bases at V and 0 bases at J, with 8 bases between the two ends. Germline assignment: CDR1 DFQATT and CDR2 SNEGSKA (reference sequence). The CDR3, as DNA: TGCAGTGCTAGAGACGGGACGGTGAACACTGAAGCTTTCTTT. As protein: CSARDGTVNTEAFF.

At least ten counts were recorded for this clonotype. CDR3 DNA sequence: TGTGCCAGCAGCCCCCCCGCCCAAGAGACCCAGTACTTC. Translated, it gives CASSPPAQETQYF. The rearrangement uses TRBV9 and TRBJ2-5, with D uncertain. This CDR3 region has 13 residues. Germline-derived CDR1 and CDR2 are SGDLS and YYNGEE. Trimming removed 4 bases from V and 1 base from J, with 8 bases in between.

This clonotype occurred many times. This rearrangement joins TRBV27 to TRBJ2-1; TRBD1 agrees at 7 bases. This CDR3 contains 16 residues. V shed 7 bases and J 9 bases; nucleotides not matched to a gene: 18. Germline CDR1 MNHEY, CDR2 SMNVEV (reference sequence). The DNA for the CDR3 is TGTGCCAGCACCAAAAGCCCGACAGGGTTCGCGTTTGAGCAGTTCTTC. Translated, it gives CASTKSPTGFAFEQFF.

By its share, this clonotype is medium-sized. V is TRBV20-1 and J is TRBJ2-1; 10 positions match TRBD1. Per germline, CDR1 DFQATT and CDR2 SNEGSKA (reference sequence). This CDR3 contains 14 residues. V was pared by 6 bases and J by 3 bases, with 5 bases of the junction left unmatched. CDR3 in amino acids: CSALDRGIYNEQFF. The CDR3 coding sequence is TGCAGTGCCTTGGACAGGGGGATCTACAATGAGCAGTTCTTC.

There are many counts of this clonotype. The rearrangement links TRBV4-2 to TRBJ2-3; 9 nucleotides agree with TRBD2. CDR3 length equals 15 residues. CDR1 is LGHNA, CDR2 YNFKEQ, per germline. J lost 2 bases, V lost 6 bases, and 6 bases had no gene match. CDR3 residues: CASRSSGGLTDTQYF. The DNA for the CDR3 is TGTGCCAGCAGGTCCAGCGGGGGGCTCACAGATACGCAGTATTTT.

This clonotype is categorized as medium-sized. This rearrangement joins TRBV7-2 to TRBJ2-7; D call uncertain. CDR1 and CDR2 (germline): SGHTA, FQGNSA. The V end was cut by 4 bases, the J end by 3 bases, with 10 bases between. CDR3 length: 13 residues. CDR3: CASSSPRFYEQYF. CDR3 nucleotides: TGTGCCAGCAGCTCACCCAGATTCTACGAGCAGTACTTC.

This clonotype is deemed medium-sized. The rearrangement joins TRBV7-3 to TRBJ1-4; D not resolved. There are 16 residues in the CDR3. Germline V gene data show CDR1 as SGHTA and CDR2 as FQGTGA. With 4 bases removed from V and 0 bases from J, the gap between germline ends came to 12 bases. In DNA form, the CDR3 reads TGTGCCAGCAGCTACCCAACGGGAGCAACTAATGAAAAACTGTTTTTT. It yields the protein CASSYPTGATNEKLFF.

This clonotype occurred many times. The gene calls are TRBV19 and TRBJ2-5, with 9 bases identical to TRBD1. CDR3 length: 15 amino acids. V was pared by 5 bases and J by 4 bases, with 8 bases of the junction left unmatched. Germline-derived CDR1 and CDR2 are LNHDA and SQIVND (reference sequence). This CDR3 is CASSGTGSGGETQYF. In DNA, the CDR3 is TGTGCCAGTAGTGGGACAGGGTCAGGGGGAGAGACCCAGTACTTC.

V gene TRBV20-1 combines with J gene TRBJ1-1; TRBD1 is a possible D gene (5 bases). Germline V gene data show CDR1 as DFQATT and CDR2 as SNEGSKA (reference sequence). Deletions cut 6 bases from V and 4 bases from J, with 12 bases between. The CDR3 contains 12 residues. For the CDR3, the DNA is TGCAGTGCCCATGCGGGGCCCACTGAAGCTTTCTTT. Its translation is CSAHAGPTEAFF.

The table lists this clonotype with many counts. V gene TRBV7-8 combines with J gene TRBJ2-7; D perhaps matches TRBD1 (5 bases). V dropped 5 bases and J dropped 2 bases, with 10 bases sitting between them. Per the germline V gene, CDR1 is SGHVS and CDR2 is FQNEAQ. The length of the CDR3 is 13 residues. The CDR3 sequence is CASSPVRAYEQYF. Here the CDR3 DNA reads TGTGCCAGCAGCCCGGTCAGGGCCTACGAGCAGTACTTC.

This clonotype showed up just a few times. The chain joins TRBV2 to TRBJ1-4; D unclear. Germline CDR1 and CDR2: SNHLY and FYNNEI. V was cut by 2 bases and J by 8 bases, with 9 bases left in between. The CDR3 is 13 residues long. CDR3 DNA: TGTGCCAGCAGTGAATTTGTTGGCGAAAAACTGTTTTTT. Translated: CASSEFVGEKLFF.

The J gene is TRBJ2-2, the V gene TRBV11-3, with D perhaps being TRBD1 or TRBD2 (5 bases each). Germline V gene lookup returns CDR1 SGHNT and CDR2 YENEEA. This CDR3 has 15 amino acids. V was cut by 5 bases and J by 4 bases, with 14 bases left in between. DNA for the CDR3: TGTGCCAGCAGCCGCTCGACGGGACCCACCGGGGAGCTGTTTTTT. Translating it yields CASSRSTGPTGELFF.

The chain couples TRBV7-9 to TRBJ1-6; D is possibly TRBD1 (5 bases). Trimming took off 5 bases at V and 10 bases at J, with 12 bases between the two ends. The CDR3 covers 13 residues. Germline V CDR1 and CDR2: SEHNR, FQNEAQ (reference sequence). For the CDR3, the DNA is TGTGCCAGCAGCCAAGCAGGGAACTCACCCCTCCACTTT. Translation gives CASSQAGNSPLHF.